The 8 T cell receptor beta chains below come from one sample, sequenced in a study of T cell responses to AZD1222 COVID-19 vaccine. Assay used: immunoSEQ multiplex PCR; TCRdb lists only in-frame clones, some missing. The repertoire holds 95,000 to 150,000 clones, over 75% seen once, with approximately 7.5% in the top ten. The material sequenced was peripheral blood, taken on day 0 of AZD1222 vaccination. These receptors were obtained from an adult in good health.

The rearrangement joins TRBV6-5 to TRBJ2-1, with TRBD1 identical over 11 bases. Germline V lookup: CDR1 MNHEY, CDR2 SVGAGI. This CDR3 contains 15 residues. Trimming at V came to 8 bases and at J to 4 bases, leaving 7 bases not matched to a gene. CDR3 protein: CASGRGTGGYNEQFF. The CDR3 DNA reads as TGTGCCAGCGGTCGAGGGACAGGGGGGTACAATGAGCAGTTCTTC.

This clone occurred once. This chain uses TRBV5-6 with TRBJ2-2, with 9 bases identical to TRBD1. The junction had 8 bases not matched to a gene; V was cut back by 4 bases and J by 1 base. The CDR3 is 17 residues long. The V gene's germline CDR1 is SGHDT and CDR2 YYEEEE. CDR3 sequence: CASSPPWGQGNTGELFF. The DNA of the CDR3 is TGTGCCAGCAGCCCACCATGGGGACAGGGGAACACCGGGGAGCTGTTTTTT.

V is TRBV19 and J is TRBJ2-1; a weak D match, TRBD2 (5 bases). Germline V gene sequence: CDR1 LNHDA, CDR2 SQIVND (reference sequence). V gave up 0 bases and J gave up 9 bases, with 18 bases separating them. CDR3 size: 16 residues. CDR3 coding DNA: TGTGCCAGTAGTATAGAGGCGAGGGTTGGTCAAACTGAGCAGTTCTTC. The encoded protein is CASSIEARVGQTEQFF.

The V gene is TRBV19, the J gene TRBJ2-2, with 9 bases lining up with TRBD1. The germline V gene encodes CDR1 LNHDA and CDR2 SQIVND (reference sequence). The CDR3 covers 16 residues. V was pared by 6 bases and J by 0 bases, with 5 bases of the junction left unmatched. The CDR3 nucleotides are TGTGCCAGTAGCCAGGGACAGGGCGCGAACACCGGGGAGCTGTTTTTT. The encoded protein is CASSQGQGANTGELFF.

V is TRBV7-2 and J is TRBJ2-3, with D unclear. This CDR3 has 12 amino acids. V shed 5 bases and J shed 4 bases, with 7 bases lying between them. Germline-derived CDR1 and CDR2 are SGHTA and FQGNSA. CDR3 in DNA: TGTGCCAGCAGCGTAGTGGCAGATACGCAGTATTTT. It yields the protein CASSVVADTQYF.

The chain carries TRBV6-4 and TRBJ2-3; perhaps TRBD2 as D (6 bases). V was cut by 6 bases and J by 1 base, with 11 bases left in between. This CDR3 region has 14 residues. Per the germline V gene, CDR1 is MRHNA and CDR2 is SNTAGT. This CDR3 is CASSGTGGTDTQYF. CDR3 DNA: TGTGCCAGCAGCGGGACTGGGGGCACAGATACGCAGTATTTT.

This rearrangement joins TRBV3-1 (or the pseudogene TRBV3-2) to TRBJ2-7, with 8 nucleotides matching TRBD2. CDR3 length equals 14 residues. The germline gives CDR1 LGHDT, CDR2 YNNKEL (reference sequence). The V gene end was trimmed by 5 bases and the J gene end by 0 bases; junction bases not matched to a gene: 3. The CDR3 reads CASSAGGYSYEQYF. The CDR3 DNA sequence: TGTGCCAGCAGCGCGGGGGGTTACTCCTACGAGCAGTACTTC.

The gene calls are TRBV3-1 (or the pseudogene TRBV3-2) and TRBJ1-3; D is undetermined. V gave up 0 bases and J gave up 4 bases, with 7 bases separating them. The CDR3 is made up of 14 amino acids. The germline CDR1 and CDR2 sequences are LGHDT and YNNKEL (reference sequence). The CDR3 region has the DNA TGTGCCAGCAGCCAAGATTCCATGGGAAACACCATATATTTT. Residues: CASSQDSMGNTIYF.